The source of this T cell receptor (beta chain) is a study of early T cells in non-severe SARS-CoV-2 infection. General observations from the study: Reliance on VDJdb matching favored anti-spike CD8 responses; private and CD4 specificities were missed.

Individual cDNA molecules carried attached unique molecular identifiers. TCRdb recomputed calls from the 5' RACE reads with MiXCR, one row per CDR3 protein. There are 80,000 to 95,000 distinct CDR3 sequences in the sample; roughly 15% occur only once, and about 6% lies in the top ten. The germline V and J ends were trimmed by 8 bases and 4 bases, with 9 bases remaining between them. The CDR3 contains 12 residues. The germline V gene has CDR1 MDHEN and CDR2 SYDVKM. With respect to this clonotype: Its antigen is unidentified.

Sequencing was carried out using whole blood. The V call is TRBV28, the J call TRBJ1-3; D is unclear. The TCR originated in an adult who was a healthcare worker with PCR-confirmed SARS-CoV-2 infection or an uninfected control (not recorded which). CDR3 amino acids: CASSAGGNTIYF. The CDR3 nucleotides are TGTGCCAGCTCGGCAGGCGGAAACACCATATATTTT.